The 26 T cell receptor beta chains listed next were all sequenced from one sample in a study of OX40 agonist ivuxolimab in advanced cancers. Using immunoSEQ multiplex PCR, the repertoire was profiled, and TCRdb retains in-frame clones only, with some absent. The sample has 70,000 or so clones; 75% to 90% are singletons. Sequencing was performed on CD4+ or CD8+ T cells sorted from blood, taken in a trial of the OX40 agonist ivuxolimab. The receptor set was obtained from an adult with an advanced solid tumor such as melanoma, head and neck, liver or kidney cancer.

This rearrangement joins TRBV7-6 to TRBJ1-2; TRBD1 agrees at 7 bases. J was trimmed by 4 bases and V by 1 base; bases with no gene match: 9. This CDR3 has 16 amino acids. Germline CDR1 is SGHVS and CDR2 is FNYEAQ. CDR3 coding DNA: TGTGCCAGCAGCTTAGAGGGGACAGTGGGCTCCTATGGCTACACCTTC. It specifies CASSLEGTVGSYGYTF.

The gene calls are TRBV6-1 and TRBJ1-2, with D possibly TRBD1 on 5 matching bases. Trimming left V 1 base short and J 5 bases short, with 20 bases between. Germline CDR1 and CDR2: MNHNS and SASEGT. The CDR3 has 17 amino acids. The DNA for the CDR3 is TGTGCCAGCAGTGAAGGGGCCGACAGCGGAGGGTCTTATGGCTACACCTTC. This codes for CASSEGADSGGSYGYTF.

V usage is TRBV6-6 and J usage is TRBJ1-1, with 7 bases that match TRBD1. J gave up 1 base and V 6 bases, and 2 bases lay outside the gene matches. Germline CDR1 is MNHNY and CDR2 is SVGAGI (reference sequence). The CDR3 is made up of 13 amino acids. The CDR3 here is CASRGQSNTEAFF. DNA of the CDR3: TGTGCCAGCAGGGGACAGTCGAACACTGAAGCTTTCTTT.

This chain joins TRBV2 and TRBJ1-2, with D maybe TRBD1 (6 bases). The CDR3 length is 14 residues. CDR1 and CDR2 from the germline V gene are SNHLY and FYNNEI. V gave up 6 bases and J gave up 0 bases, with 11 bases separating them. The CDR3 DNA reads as TGTGCCAGCAGAGTAGACAGGACTAACTATGGCTACACCTTC. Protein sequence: CASRVDRTNYGYTF.

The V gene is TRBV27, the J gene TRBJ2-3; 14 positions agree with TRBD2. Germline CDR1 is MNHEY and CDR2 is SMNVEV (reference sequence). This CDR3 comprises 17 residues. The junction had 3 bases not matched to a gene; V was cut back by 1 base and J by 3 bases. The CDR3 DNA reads TGTGCCAGCAGTTTATATGGACTAGCGGGAGGTACAGATACGCAGTATTTT. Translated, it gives CASSLYGLAGGTDTQYF.

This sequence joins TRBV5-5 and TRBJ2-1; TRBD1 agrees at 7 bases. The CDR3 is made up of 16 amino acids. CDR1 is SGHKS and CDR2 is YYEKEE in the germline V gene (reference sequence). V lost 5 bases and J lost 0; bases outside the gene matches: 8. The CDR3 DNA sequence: TGTGCCAGCAGTTCCGGGACAGAGAGCTCCTACAATGAGCAGTTCTTC. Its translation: CASSSGTESSYNEQFF.

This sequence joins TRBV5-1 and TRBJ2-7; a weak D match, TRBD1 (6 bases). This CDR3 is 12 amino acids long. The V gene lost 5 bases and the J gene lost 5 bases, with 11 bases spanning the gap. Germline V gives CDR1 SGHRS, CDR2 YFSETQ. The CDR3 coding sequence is TGCGCCAGCAGGACAGGTGGCAACGAGCAGTACTTC. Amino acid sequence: CASRTGGNEQYF.

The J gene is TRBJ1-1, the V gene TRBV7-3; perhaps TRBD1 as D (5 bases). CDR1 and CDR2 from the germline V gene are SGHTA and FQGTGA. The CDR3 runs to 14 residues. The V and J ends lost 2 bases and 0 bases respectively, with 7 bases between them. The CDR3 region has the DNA TGTGCCAGCAGCTTACAGGGAATGAACACTGAAGCTTTCTTT. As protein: CASSLQGMNTEAFF.

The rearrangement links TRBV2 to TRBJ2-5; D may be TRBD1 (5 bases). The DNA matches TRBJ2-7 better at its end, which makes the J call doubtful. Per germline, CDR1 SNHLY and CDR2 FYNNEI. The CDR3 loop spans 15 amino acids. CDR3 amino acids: CASSELLQGLSEQYF. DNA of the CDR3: TGTGCCAGCAGTGAACTACTGCAGGGCCTTTCCGAGCAGTACTTC.

CDR3 sequence (DNA): TGTGCCAGCGGGGGGCAGGGGGATCAGCCCCAGCATTTT. Its protein is CASGGQGDQPQHF. The V call is TRBV6-6, the J call TRBJ1-5, with 7 bases lining up with TRBD1. The CDR3 sequence is 13 residues long. CDR1 is MNHNY, CDR2 SVGAGI, per germline (reference sequence). V was pared by 8 bases and J by 5 bases, with 6 bases of the junction left unmatched.

The CDR3: CASSLTSGWDTQYF. DNA for the CDR3: TGTGCCAGCAGCTTAACCAGCGGTTGGGATACGCAGTATTTT. V usage is TRBV11-3 and J usage is TRBJ2-3; tentative D call: TRBD2 (5 bases). The CDR3 is made up of 14 amino acids. In germline, CDR1 is SGHNT, CDR2 YENEEA. V lost 2 bases and J lost 6, with 12 bases in between.

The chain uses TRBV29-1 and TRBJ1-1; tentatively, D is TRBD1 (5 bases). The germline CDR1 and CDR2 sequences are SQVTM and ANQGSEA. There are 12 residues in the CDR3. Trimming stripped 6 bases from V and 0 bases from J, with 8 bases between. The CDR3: CSVDSLNTEAFF. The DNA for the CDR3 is TGCAGCGTCGACAGTTTGAACACTGAAGCTTTCTTT.

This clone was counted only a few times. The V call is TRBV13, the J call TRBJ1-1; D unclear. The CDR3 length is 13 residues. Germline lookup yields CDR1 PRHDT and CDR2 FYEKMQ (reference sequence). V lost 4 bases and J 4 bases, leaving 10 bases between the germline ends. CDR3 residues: CASSSSALTEAFF. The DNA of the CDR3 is TGTGCCAGCAGCTCCTCAGCCCTCACTGAAGCTTTCTTT.

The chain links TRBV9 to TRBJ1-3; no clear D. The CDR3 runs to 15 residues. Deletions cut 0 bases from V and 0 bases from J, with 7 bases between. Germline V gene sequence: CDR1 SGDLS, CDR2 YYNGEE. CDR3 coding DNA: TGTGCCAGCAGCGTAGGTCCCAACTCTGGAAACACCATATATTTT. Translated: CASSVGPNSGNTIYF.

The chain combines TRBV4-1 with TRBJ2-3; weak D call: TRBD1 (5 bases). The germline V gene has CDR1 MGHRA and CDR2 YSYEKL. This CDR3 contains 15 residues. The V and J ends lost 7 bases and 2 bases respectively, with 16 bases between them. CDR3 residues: CASNLGRAVTDTQYF. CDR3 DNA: TGCGCCAGCAACCTTGGCAGGGCCGTCACAGATACGCAGTATTTT.

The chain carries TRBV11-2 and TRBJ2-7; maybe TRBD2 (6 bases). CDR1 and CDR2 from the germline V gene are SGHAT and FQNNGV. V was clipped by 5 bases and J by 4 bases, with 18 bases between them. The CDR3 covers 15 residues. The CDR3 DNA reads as TGTGCCAGCAGCCTAGGACTACCGCCTCGATACGAGCAGTACTTC. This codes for CASSLGLPPRYEQYF.

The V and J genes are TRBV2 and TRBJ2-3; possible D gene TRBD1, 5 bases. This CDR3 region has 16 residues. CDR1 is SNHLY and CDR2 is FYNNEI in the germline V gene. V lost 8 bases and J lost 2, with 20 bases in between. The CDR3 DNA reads TGTGCCAGCGCTCCAAGAACAGGCGAGCCCACAGATACGCAGTATTTT. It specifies CASAPRTGEPTDTQYF.

CDR3 in DNA: TGCGCCAGCAGCGTAACCGGGACAGGGAGGCAAGAGACCCAGTACTTC. As protein: CASSVTGTGRQETQYF. V and J are TRBV5-1 and TRBJ2-5; TRBD1 matches 9 bases. CDR3 size: 16 residues. After removal of 4 bases from V and 2 bases from J, the junction contained 9 bases not matched to a gene. Germline V gene sequence: CDR1 SGHRS, CDR2 YFSETQ.

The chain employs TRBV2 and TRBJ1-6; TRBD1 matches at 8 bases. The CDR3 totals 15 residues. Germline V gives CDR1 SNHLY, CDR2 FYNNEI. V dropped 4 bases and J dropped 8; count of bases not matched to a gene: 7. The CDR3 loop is CASSGGQGMYSPLHF. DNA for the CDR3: TGTGCCAGCAGTGGAGGACAGGGAATGTATTCACCCCTCCACTTT. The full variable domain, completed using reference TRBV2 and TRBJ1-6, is EPEVTQTPSHQVTQMGQEVILRCVPISNHLYFYWYRQILGQKVEFLVSFYNNEISEKSEIFDDQFSVERPDGSNFTLKIRSTKLEDSAMYFCASSGGQGMYSPLHFGNGTRLTVT.

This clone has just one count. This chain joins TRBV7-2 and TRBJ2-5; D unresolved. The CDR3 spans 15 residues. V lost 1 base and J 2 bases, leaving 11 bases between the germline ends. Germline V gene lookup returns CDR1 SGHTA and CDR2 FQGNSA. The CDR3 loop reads CASSLVGDFQETQYF. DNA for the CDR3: TGTGCCAGCAGCTTAGTGGGCGACTTTCAAGAGACCCAGTACTTC.

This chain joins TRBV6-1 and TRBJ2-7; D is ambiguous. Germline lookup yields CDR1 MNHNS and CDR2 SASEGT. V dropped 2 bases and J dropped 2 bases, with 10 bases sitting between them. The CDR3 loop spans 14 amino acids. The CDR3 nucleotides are TGTGCCAGCAGTGAAAAGGGCCCCACCTACGAGCAGTACTTC. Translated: CASSEKGPTYEQYF.

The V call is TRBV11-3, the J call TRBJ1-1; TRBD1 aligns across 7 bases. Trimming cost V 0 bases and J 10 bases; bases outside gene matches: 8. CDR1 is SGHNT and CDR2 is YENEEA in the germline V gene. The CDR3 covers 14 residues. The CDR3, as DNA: TGTGCCAGCAGCTTAGATTCGATCGACAGGGCAGCTTTCTTT. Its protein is CASSLDSIDRAAFF.

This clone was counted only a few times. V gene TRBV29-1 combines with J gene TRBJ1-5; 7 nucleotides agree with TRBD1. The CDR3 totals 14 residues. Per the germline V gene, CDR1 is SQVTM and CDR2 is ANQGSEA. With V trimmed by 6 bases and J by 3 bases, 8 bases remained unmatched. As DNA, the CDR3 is TGCAGCGTGCGACAGGGCGATCTCAATCAGCCCCAGCATTTT. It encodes CSVRQGDLNQPQHF.

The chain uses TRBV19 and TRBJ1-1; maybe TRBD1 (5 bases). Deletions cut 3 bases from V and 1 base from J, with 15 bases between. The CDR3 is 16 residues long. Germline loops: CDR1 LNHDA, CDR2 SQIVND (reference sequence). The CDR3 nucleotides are TGTGCCAGTAGTATTTTCACGGGCGGGGGGAACACTGAAGCTTTCTTT. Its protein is CASSIFTGGGNTEAFF.

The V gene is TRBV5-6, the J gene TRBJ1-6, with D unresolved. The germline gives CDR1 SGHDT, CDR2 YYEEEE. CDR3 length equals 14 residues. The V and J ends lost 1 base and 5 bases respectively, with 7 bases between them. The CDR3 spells CASSLRTDNSPLHF. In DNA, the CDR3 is TGTGCCAGCAGCTTGCGTACGGATAATTCACCCCTCCACTTT.

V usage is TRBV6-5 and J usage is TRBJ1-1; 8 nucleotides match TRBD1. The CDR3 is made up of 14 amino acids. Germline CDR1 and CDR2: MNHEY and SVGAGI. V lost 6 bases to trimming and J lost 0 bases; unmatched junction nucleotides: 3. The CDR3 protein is CASRQGVMNTEAFF. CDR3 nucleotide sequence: TGTGCCAGCAGACAGGGGGTTATGAACACTGAAGCTTTCTTT.